A selection of T cell receptor beta chains follows, all from one sample in a study of blood T cell repertoires in COVID-19. Only in-frame clones appear in the TCRdb table, and some are missing; sequencing was by immunoSEQ multiplex PCR. This table holds about 16,000 clones, 82% found once. The sequenced sample consisted of peripheral blood. These receptors were collected from an elderly man with active COVID-19. The CDR3 runs from the conserved cysteine through the conserved F or W. D genes are given only for firm matches. The size field is filled for only some rows; it gives once, few, many or a size class.

TRBV6-2/TRBV6-3,TRBJ2-1,.,TRBD2,CASSYLSGRGDNEQFF,TGTGCCAGCAGTTACCTGAGCGGGAGGGGCGATAATGAGCAGTTCTTC
TRBV28,TRBJ2-1,few,TRBD1,CASSGQGFSYNEQFF,TGTGCCAGCAGTGGACAGGGATTCTCCTACAATGAGCAGTTCTTC
TRBV11-2,TRBJ2-5,.,TRBD2,CASSLVPGLAGAETQYF,TGTGCCAGCAGCTTAGTACCGGGACTAGCGGGAGCAGAGACCCAGTACTTC
TRBV7-8,TRBJ2-5,.,.,CASSLEERRQVGTQYF,TGTGCCAGCAGCTTAGAAGAGAGACGACAGGTGGGGACCCAGTACTTC
TRBV25-1,TRBJ1-6,few,.,CASNTGNSPLHF,TGTGCCAGCAATACAGGCAATTCACCCCTCCACTTT
TRBV4-1,TRBJ1-2,.,.,CASSQNEGYGYTF,TGCGCCAGCAGCCAAAATGAGGGCTATGGCTACACCTTC
TRBV27,TRBJ1-2,.,.,CASSSDLYGYTF,TGTGCCAGCAGTTCCGACTTGTATGGCTACACCTTC
TRBV6-2/TRBV6-3,TRBJ2-7,.,TRBD2,CASSRTSGPYEQYF,TGTGCCAGCAGTAGGACTAGCGGACCCTACGAGCAGTACTTC
TRBV28,TRBJ1-2,.,.,CASTTASNYGYTF,TGTGCCAGCACGACAGCGTCTAACTATGGCTACACCTTC
TRBV28,TRBJ1-2,.,TRBD1,CASSRPGQGSYGYTF,TGTGCCAGCAGCAGACCGGGACAGGGAAGCTATGGCTACACCTTC
TRBV28,TRBJ2-1,.,.,CASRLPRGSYNEQFF,TGTGCCAGCAGACTGCCTAGGGGATCCTACAATGAGCAGTTCTTC
TRBV30,TRBJ2-5,few,TRBD2,CAWSAKLAGGPGGTQYF,TGTGCCTGGAGTGCAAAACTAGCGGGAGGGCCGGGGGGGACCCAGTACTTC
TRBV5-5,TRBJ2-2,.,TRBD1,CASSFNTGGPGELFF,TGTGCCAGCAGCTTCAATACAGGGGGCCCCGGGGAGCTGTTTTTT